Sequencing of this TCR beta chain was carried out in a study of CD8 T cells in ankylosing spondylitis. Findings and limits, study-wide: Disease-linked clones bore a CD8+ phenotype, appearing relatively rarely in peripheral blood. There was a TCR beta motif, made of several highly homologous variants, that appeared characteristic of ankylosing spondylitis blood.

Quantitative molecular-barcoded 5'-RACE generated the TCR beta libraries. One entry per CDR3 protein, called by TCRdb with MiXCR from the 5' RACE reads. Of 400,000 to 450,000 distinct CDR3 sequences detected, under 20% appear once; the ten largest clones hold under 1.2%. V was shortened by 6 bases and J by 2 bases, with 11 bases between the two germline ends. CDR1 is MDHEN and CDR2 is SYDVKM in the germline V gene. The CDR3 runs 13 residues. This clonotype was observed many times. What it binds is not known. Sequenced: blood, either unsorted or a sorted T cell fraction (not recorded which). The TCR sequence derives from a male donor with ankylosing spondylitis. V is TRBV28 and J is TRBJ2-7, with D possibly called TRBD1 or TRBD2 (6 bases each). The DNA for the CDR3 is TGTGCCAGCAGGACAGGAGGGACCTACGAGCAGTACTTC. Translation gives CASRTGGTYEQYF.